One sample yielded the 16 T cell receptor beta chains listed below, sequenced in a study of cytomegalovirus exposure and HLA in healthy donors. A multiplex PCR was run with 60 Vbeta primers and 13 Jbeta primers. The data were produced by immunoSEQ multiplex PCR, yet TCRdb's version contains in-frame clones alone and is incomplete. The profile shows 150,000 or so clones, around 78% of them singletons. Sequencing was performed on PBMCs. The receptors come from a woman aged 18 to 35 in good health and CMV-seronegative.

This clone was found once. The chain carries TRBV7-6 and TRBJ1-6; 10 bases are a match to TRBD1. Unmatched junction bases numbered 1, after V lost 1 base and J lost 7 bases. Germline V gene sequence: CDR1 SGHVS, CDR2 FNYEAQ. The CDR3 loop spans 15 amino acids. In DNA, the CDR3 is TGTGCCAGCAGCTTAGGGGGACAGGGGAATTCACCCCTCCACTTT. It specifies CASSLGGQGNSPLHF.

The chain employs TRBV19 and TRBJ1-1; D is undetermined. This CDR3 is built from 14 residues. The V end lost 3 bases, the J end lost 3 bases, and 11 bases lay between the germline ends. CDR1 is LNHDA and CDR2 is SQIVND in the germline V gene (reference sequence). In nucleotides, the CDR3 is TGTGCCAGTAGTATCCGCTCGGTGGACACTGAAGCTTTCTTT. It codes for CASSIRSVDTEAFF.

This chain connects TRBV11-2 to TRBJ1-1; 8 nucleotides agree with TRBD1. V gave up 5 bases and J gave up 5 bases; unmatched junction bases: 10. Germline CDR1 and CDR2: SGHAT and FQNNGV. The CDR3 is 15 amino acids. This chain's CDR3 is CASSTYRGGLTEAFF. CDR3 coding DNA: TGTGCCAGCAGCACGTACAGGGGGGGATTGACTGAAGCTTTCTTT.

This clone came up once. CDR3 nucleotide sequence: TGTGCCAGCAGCTTTAGCGCGGGGGGACTAGCGGGTGTTAGAAGTCTGTTCTTC. Translated, it gives CASSFSAGGLAGVRSLFF. V and J are TRBV7-9 and TRBJ2-1; 12 bases fit TRBD2. The CDR3 length is 18 residues. The V segment lost 3 bases and the J segment 15 bases; nucleotides outside the gene matches: 21. Germline CDR1 is SEHNR and CDR2 is FQNEAQ (reference sequence). The variable domain in full, with the rest retrieved from reference TRBV7-9 and TRBJ2-1, is DTGVSQNPRHKITKRGQNVTFRCDPISEHNRLYWYRQTLGQGPEFLTYFQNEAQLEKSRLLSDRFSAERPKGSFSTLEIQRTEQGDSAMYLCASSFSAGGLAGVRSLFFGPGTRLTVL.

The chain recombines TRBV11-2 with TRBJ2-2; no clear D gene. CDR1 is SGHAT, CDR2 FQNNGV, per germline. The V and J ends lost 1 base and 3 bases respectively, with 15 bases between them. This CDR3 spans 17 amino acids. CDR3 DNA: TGTGCCAGCAGCTTAGCTATTAGCTGGAGCTACACCGGGGAGCTGTTTTTT. Protein: CASSLAISWSYTGELFF.

This clone was seen a single time. The chain employs TRBV7-9 and TRBJ2-4; a possible D gene is TRBD2 (5 bases). CDR1 is SEHNR, CDR2 FQNEAQ, per germline (reference sequence). This CDR3 spans 16 amino acids. V lost 5 bases and J lost 0, with 14 bases in between. The CDR3, as DNA: TGTGCCAGCAGCCGGCGGGCTACACTAGCCAAAAACATTCAGTACTTC. This codes for CASSRRATLAKNIQYF.

CDR3 sequence: CASSPQAGNEQFF. The CDR3 region has the DNA TGTGCCAGCAGCCCTCAGGCGGGCAATGAGCAGTTCTTC. The genes are TRBV5-6 and TRBJ2-1; TRBD2 is a possible D gene (5 bases). Trimming removed 4 bases at V and 6 bases at J, with 11 bases between. Germline-derived CDR1 and CDR2 are SGHDT and YYEEEE. The CDR3 sequence is 13 residues long.

The CDR3 region has the DNA TGTGCCAGCAGTTACTCCCGGGGCTCCTATAATTCACCCCTCCACTTT. Protein product: CASSYSRGSYNSPLHF. The chain recombines TRBV6-5 with TRBJ1-6; D not certain. Germline V lookup: CDR1 MNHEY, CDR2 SVGAGI. This CDR3 contains 16 residues. V was clipped by 0 bases and J by 0 bases, with 6 bases between them.

The table lists this clone with a count of one. This chain joins TRBV7-3 and TRBJ1-1; D is possibly TRBD1 (6 bases). The length of the CDR3 is 15 residues. V gave up 2 bases and J gave up 1 base, with 11 bases separating them. Germline CDR1 is SGHTA and CDR2 is FQGTGA. The CDR3, as DNA: TGTGCCAGCAGCTTAGGGGGGGCGGGGAACACTGAAGCTTTCTTT. It codes for CASSLGGAGNTEAFF.

The chain uses TRBV15 and TRBJ1-1; D remains unclear. The CDR3 is 14 residues long. CDR1 is LNHNV, CDR2 YYDKDF, per germline (reference sequence). Trimming shortened V by 3 bases and J by 5 bases, and 13 bases separated the two germline ends. DNA for the CDR3: TGTGCCACCAGCAGGGGAGGGAGGCGGACTGAAGCTTTCTTT. Amino acids: CATSRGGRRTEAFF.

The J gene is TRBJ2-1, the V gene TRBV5-6; tentative D call: TRBD2 (7 bases). From germline, CDR1 is SGHDT and CDR2 YYEEEE. Trimming took 1 base from V and 8 from J, leaving 13 bases between them. The CDR3 spans 14 residues. The CDR3 is CASSLTGGGDEQFF. CDR3 sequence (DNA): TGTGCCAGCAGCTTGACGGGGGGCGGCGATGAGCAGTTCTTC.

Remarks on this clone: Other DNA sequences in the sample encode the same CDR3. The chain is built from TRBV6-1 and TRBJ2-3; 11 bases are a match to TRBD2. V shed 4 bases, J shed 2 bases, and the junction held 2 bases outside the gene matches. This CDR3 has 15 residues. The germline gives CDR1 MNHNS, CDR2 SASEGT. The CDR3 region has the DNA TGTGCCAGCAGTGCGGGACTAGCGGTCACAGATACGCAGTATTTT. Its translation is CASSAGLAVTDTQYF.

The CDR3 reads CASSLGRGYTF. CDR3 nucleotides: TGTGCCAGCAGTTTAGGGAGAGGCTACACCTTC. This rearrangement joins TRBV28 to TRBJ1-2; no definite D call. Germline values: CDR1 MDHEN, CDR2 SYDVKM. The CDR3 is 11 residues long. Trimming shortened V by 2 bases and J by 8 bases, and 6 bases separated the two germline ends.

This sequence joins TRBV7-9 and TRBJ2-5, with 7 nucleotides matching TRBD2. Germline values: CDR1 SEHNR, CDR2 FQNEAQ (reference sequence). The CDR3 spans 15 residues. The V gene end was trimmed by 0 bases and the J gene end by 4 bases; junction bases not matched to a gene: 5. CDR3 coding DNA: TGTGCCAGCAGCTTAGCGCATCCTAGCGGAGAGACCCAGTACTTC. Translated, it gives CASSLAHPSGETQYF.

The V call is TRBV6-1, the J call TRBJ2-2; D is unclear. V gave up 11 bases and J gave up 8 bases, with 12 bases separating them. Germline lookup yields CDR1 MNHNS and CDR2 SASEGT. The CDR3 runs 11 residues. In DNA form, the CDR3 reads TGTGCCGAGGCGGCCGAAGGGGAGCTGTTTTTT. Its translation is CAEAAEGELFF.

The chain employs TRBV7-3 and TRBJ1-1; no clear D gene. CDR1 and CDR2 (germline): SGHTA, FQGTGA. Trimming removed 1 base at V and 5 bases at J, with 8 bases between. The CDR3 spans 13 residues. The DNA of the CDR3 is TGTGCCAGCAGCTTAAGTGTGAGTACTGAAGCTTTCTTT. Translating it yields CASSLSVSTEAFF.